The rows below give T cell receptor beta chains drawn from one sample of a study of identical twins. Using its own MiXCR run on the 5' RACE reads, TCRdb lists one record per CDR3 protein. The sample lists 600,000 to 700,000 distinct CDR3 sequences; 21% were seen once. The sample also formed part of further work on T cells expressing NK-cell markers.

The sample was PBMCs. These receptors all stem from a woman aged 18-29 years in good health. Each CDR3 is given without its conserved first and last residue. A D gene is named only where the DNA matches it firmly.

TRBJ2-2 | . | TRBV7-2 | ASRRSTGELF
TRBJ2-2 | . | TRBV30 | AWRNSIYTGELF
TRBJ2-7 | . | TRBV7-9 | ASSAPGPRYEQY
TRBJ2-1 | . | TRBV20-1 | SAEGVAAYNEQF
TRBJ2-3 | . | TRBV5-1 | ASSQNSPDTQY
TRBJ2-3 | TRBD2 | TRBV7-3 | ASSLSPSGDTQY
TRBJ2-2 | . | TRBV7-9 | ASSLALGTANTGELF
TRBJ2-3 | TRBD1 | TRBV27 | ASRWTGLTDTQY
TRBJ2-3 | . | TRBV12-3/TRBV12-4 | ACGGGGADTQY
TRBJ1-2 | TRBD1 | TRBV10-3 | AISRQGVYGYT
TRBJ2-7 | TRBD2 | TRBV9 | ASSVASGLTYEQY
TRBJ2-2 | . | TRBV20-1 | SAEQGLNTGELF
TRBJ2-5 | . | TRBV20-1 | SVWNQTQY
TRBJ2-5 | . | TRBV10-3 | AISESKGQETQY
TRBJ1-5 | . | TRBV12-3/TRBV12-4 | ASSFRGNRNQPQH
TRBJ2-1 | . | TRBV7-9 | ASSSYRDYNEQF
TRBJ1-2 | . | TRBV6-5 | ASSYRPNRDFNYGYT
TRBJ1-1 | . | TRBV7-2 | ASSLVGRAF
TRBJ1-2 | . | TRBV20-1 | SAGPFGGDYGYT
TRBJ2-5 | TRBD2 | TRBV20-1 | SAYYGGAWTQY
TRBJ2-3 | TRBD2 | TRBV7-3 | ASSSGLAGVLDTQY
TRBJ1-1 | . | TRBV20-1 | SASQDMNTEAF
TRBJ2-7 | . | TRBV4-3 | ASSQGTTDSYEQY
TRBJ2-1 | . | TRBV10-3 | AISDTIVGNEQF